This entry concerns a single T cell receptor (beta chain). Its antigen is still unknown. Clones were read by immunoSEQ multiplex PCR, and TCRdb kept only the in-frame ones, dropping some. The profile covers about 2.4 million clones, with 93% appearing a single time and roughly 0.36% taken by the ten largest. The entry originates in a study of shared clonotypes between healthy human individuals. The CDR3 consists of 12 residues. CDR1 MDHEN and CDR2 SYDVKM come from the germline V gene. The V and J ends lost 8 bases and 4 bases respectively, with 12 bases between them. Study outcomes and limitations: Few donors restricted represented genetic and exposure-history diversity. The expectation was that sequencing depth would affect clonotype sharing among donors.

The rearrangement joins TRBV28 to TRBJ2-7; D might be TRBD1 (5 bases). The TCR comes from a young man in good health. Some clones in this sample may be carry-over from other donors' samples. The specimen was naive CD4+ T cells from PBMCs. Subset here: CD45RA+ positively selected. The CDR3 sequence: CASGNRLYEQYF. As DNA, the CDR3 is TGTGCCAGCGGAAACAGGCTTTACGAGCAGTACTTC.